This T cell receptor (beta chain) was found in a study of blood T cell repertoires in COVID-19 (dated by TCRdb to 2019 to 2021). The study in broad terms: Samples from collaborators originated in the United States, Italy and Spain and spanned both the acute and convalescent phases of COVID-19. The material from the prospective study consisted of cDNA or gDNA derived from T cells, B-cell-depleted T cells, or PBMCs. Deeply sampled blood TCRbeta repertoires from subjects exposed to, actively infected with, or recovered from COVID-19 were included in the dataset. A freely available public database, intended as a resource for researchers studying the immune response to SARS-CoV-2, is where the repertoires were released. Samples came from the ongoing ImmuneRACE study (first 160 participants) plus 1,254 subjects from 6 global collaborators. Nearly every sample came with metadata listing a de-identified subject ID, COVID-19 status, age in years and sex. HLA class I and class II types, where available, came from metadata supplied by the sample provider rather than from assay-based typing. What the authors observed across the whole study: The quantity of clinical and demographic metadata differed by source and by participant and was supplied without curation.

TCRbeta CDR3 regions were amplified from genomic DNA using the immunoSEQ Assay, a bias-controlled multiplex PCR. The authors' analysis ran thus. The number of nucleated cells in each sample was estimated from the amplification of reference gene primers within the assay. To quantify the absolute abundance of each unique TCRbeta CDR3 rearrangement, sequence reads were collapsed and filtered. Productive Simpson clonality was computed per sample as the square root of Simpson's diversity index over productive rearrangements. TCRdb's version of the immuneACCESS table is confined to in-frame rearrangements and falls short of the full clone set. An unresolved V gene accounts for under half of the shortfall where checked; the remainder is of unknown origin. From that table come the V and J calls and clone size; the DNA was used to work out D and trimming. The sample profile shows more than 200,000 clones; more than 70% of them were found once. Roughly 2.6% of the sample rests with the top ten.

The collaborating institutions used their own protocols to collect whole blood in K2EDTA tubes. For TCRbeta analysis, collaborator samples were shipped as frozen whole blood, as isolated PBMCs, or as DNA extracted from either sample type. Trimming at the junction amounts to 2 bases on V and 5 bases on J, and the germline ends lie 16 bases apart. As encoded in the germline V gene, CDR1 is SGHTA while CDR2 is FQGNSA. There are 15 amino acids in the CDR3, from cysteine to phenylalanine inclusive. The entry retains the CDR3 DNA only, 45 bases that are in frame from base 1. In the case of this clone: The antigen it recognizes is unknown. No per-base quality is available; no much larger clone lies one base away.

Sequenced sample: peripheral blood. The clonotype comes from a woman aged 55-70 years with acute or convalescent COVID-19. The rearranged segments are TRBV7-2 and TRBJ2-7; TRBD2 could be the D gene, as 5 bases match. The DNA reads as follows: TGTGCCAGCAGCTTATCGTCGGGGATTTGGGACGAGCAGTACTTC. Its translation reads: CASSLSSGIWDEQYF.